The clone carrying this T cell receptor beta chain has a single count. This sample was taken from a study of blood T cell repertoires in COVID-19. About the study: Researchers got acute and convalescent COVID-19 samples from the United States, Italy and Spain. The cDNA or gDNA used as material had been derived from T cells, B-cell-depleted T cells, or PBMCs.

Germline CDR1 and CDR2: LNHDA and SQIVND (reference sequence). The CDR3 loop spans 15 amino acids. V lost 4 bases to trimming and J lost 2 bases; unmatched junction nucleotides: 4. The Seattle patients joined while their infection was active and were tracked longitudinally afterward. The authors' processing: Amplification of reference gene primers was used by the study to estimate nucleated cell counts. Sequencing used immunoSEQ multiplex PCR; TCRdb keeps in-frame clones, though not all of them. D and trimming were read from the DNA, whereas the V and J calls and clone size are those reported in that table. Of a few hundred thousand clones in the sample, 80% to 90% were seen once.

Sequences were obtained from peripheral blood. The TCR sequence derives from a woman in her sixties or seventies with COVID-19, enrolled during active disease. The V gene is TRBV19, the J gene TRBJ1-5, with 8 bases that match TRBD1. The CDR3 here is CASSTDRGGNQPQHF. Written as DNA, the CDR3 is TGTGCCAGTAGTACAGACAGGGGAGGCAATCAGCCCCAGCATTTT.